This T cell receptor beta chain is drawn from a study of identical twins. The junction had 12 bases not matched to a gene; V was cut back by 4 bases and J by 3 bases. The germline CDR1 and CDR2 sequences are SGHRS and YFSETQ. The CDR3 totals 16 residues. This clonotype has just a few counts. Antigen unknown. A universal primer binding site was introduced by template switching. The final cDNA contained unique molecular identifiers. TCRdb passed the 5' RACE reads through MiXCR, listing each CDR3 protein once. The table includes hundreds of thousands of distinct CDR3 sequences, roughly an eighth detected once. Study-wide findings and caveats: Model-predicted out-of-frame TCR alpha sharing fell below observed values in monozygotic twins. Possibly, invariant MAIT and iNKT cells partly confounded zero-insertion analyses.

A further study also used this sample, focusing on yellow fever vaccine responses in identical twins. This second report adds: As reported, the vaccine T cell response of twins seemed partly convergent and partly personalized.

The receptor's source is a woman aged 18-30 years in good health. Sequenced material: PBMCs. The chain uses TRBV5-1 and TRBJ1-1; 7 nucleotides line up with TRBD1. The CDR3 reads CASSQTGTDRDTEAFF. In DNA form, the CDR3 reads TGCGCCAGCAGCCAGACTGGGACAGATCGGGACACTGAAGCTTTCTTT.